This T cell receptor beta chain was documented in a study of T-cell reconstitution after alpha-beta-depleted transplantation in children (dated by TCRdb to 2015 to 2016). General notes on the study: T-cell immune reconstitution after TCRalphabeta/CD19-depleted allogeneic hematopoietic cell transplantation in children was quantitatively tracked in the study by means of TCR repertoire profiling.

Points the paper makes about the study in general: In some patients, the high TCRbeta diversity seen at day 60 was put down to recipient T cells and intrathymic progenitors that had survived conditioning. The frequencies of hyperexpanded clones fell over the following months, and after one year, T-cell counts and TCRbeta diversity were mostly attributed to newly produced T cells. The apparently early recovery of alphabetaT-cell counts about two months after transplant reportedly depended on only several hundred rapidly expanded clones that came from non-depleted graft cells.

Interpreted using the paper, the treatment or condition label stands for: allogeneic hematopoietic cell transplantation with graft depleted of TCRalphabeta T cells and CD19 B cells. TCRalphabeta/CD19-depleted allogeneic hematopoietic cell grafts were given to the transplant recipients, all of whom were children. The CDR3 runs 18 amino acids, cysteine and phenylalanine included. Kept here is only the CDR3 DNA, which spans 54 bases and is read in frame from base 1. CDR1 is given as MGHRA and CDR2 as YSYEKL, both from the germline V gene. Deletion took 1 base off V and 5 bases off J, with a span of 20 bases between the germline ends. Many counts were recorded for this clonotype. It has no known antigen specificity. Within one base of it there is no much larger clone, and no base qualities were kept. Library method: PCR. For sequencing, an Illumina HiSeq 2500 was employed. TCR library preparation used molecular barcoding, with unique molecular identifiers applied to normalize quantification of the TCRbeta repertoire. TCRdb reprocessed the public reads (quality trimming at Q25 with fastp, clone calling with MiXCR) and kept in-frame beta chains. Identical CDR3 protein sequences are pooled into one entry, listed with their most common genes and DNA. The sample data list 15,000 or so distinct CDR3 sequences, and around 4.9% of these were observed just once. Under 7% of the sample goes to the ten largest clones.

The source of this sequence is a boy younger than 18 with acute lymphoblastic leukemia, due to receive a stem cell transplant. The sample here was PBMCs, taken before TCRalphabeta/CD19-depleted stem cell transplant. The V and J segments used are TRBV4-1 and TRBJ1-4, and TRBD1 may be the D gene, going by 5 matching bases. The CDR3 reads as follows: CASSQVLQGPNPNEKLFF. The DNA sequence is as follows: TGCGCCAGCAGCCAAGTTTTGCAGGGTCCGAACCCCAATGAAAAACTGTTTTTT.